The TCR beta chain described here comes from a study of beta chain features in type 1 diabetes. General study findings and limits: Any PCR bias toward short templates would affect both groups alike. Researchers report that Type 1 diabetes patients had moderately but significantly shorter TCRB CDR3s across all four CD4+ subsets.

The entirety of the isolated RNA underwent reverse transcription, so expressed TCRB transcripts were sequenced. Generated by immunoSEQ multiplex PCR, the TCRdb table keeps only in-frame clones and is missing some. The sample includes 300,000 to 350,000 clones, 7.5% to 9% of them seen just once. The CDR3 sequence is 17 residues long. Trimming left V 6 bases short and J 0 bases short, with 20 bases between. Germline values: CDR1 SGHKS, CDR2 YYEKEE (reference sequence). Regarding this clone: The antigen remains unidentified.

The sequence came from a woman aged 18-30 years in good health. The sequenced sample consisted of central memory CD4+ T cells from blood. J is TRBJ2-3 and V is TRBV5-5, with a tentative D call TRBD1 (5 bases). The CDR3 loop reads CASTGRLGRLSTDTQYF. For the CDR3, the DNA is TGTGCCAGCACCGGTAGGCTGGGGCGGCTCAGCACAGATACGCAGTATTTT.